The subject of this entry is one T cell receptor beta chain. Its recognized antigen is unknown. No much larger clonotype is one base removed from it; base qualities were not supplied. The germline V gene (reference sequence) supplies CDR1 SEHNR and CDR2 FQNEAQ. Spanning cysteine to phenylalanine, the CDR3 consists of 15 amino acids. The retained sequence is limited to the CDR3, 45 bases, with the frame set at the first base. Germline trimming: 5 bases from V, 3 bases from J; junction bases outside gene matches: 9. One collaborating source in Seattle enrolled patients during active infection and followed them longitudinally through the course of disease. The collaborating institutions used their own protocols to collect whole blood in K2EDTA tubes. For TCRbeta analysis, collaborators shipped samples as frozen whole blood, isolated PBMCs, or DNA extracted from either of those sample types. The data originate from a study of blood T cell repertoires in COVID-19 (dated by TCRdb to 2018 to 2020). About the full investigation: Samples from collaborators originated in the United States, Italy and Spain and spanned both the acute and convalescent phases of COVID-19. Subjects who had been exposed to COVID-19, were actively infected with it, or had recovered from it provided the deeply sampled blood TCRbeta repertoires that made up the dataset. The repertoires were released in a freely available public database meant as a resource for research on the immune response to SARS-CoV-2. The sample metadata nearly always contained a de-identified subject ID, COVID-19 status, age in years and sex. Where HLA class I and class II types were available, the types were taken from metadata supplied by the sample provider, not from assay-based typing. Samples came from the ongoing ImmuneRACE study (first 160 participants) plus 1,254 subjects from 6 global collaborators. The material from the prospective study consisted of cDNA or gDNA derived from T cells, B-cell-depleted T cells, or PBMCs.

Broad study findings and their caveats: The quantity of clinical and demographic metadata differed by source and by participant and was supplied without curation.

The immunoSEQ Assay, a bias-controlled multiplex PCR, was used to amplify TCRbeta CDR3 regions from genomic DNA. In the paper's pipeline: Within the assay, amplification of reference gene primers was used to estimate how many nucleated cells each sample contained. To quantify the absolute abundance of each unique TCRbeta CDR3 rearrangement, sequence reads were collapsed and filtered. Productive Simpson clonality was computed per sample as the square root of Simpson's diversity index over productive rearrangements. TCRdb took this table from immuneACCESS and kept in-frame rearrangements with V and J called. Such tables lack part of the clones; where checked against another copy, unresolved V genes explain under half of the gap, and the rest is unexplained. That table gives V, J and clone size, and the DNA gave D and trimming. The sample yields some 350,000 clones; approximately 88% were counted once. 2.5% to 3.5% of the sample is held by the ten biggest clonotypes.

The chain joins TRBV7-9 to TRBJ1-2; the junction holds 7 bases that match TRBD1. The TCR comes from a woman between 25 and 40 years old with COVID-19, enrolled during active disease. What was sequenced was peripheral blood. The bases are TGTGCCAGCAGCCGAGGGGGACAGAATCACTATGGCTACACCTTC. It specifies CASSRGGQNHYGYTF.